This TCR beta chain was found in a study of T cells in Graves' hyperthyroidism and ophthalmopathy. General study points: From stable hyperthyroidism, ophthalmopathy was set apart by a 13 V-J model. Most thyroid clonotypes that were expanded above 0.001 also turned up in blood.

Remarks on this clonotype: Its antigen is not known. With a much larger clone just one base away, this may be a read error.

Graves' hyperthyroidism showing no ophthalmopathy progression within 18 months was considered stable. For the diagnoses, clinical symptoms, serum thyroxine and TRAb, thyroid ultrasound and orbital computed tomography were used. Using RNA transcripts as the source, TCR beta CDR3 regions were amplified. The HTBI primer set was used in a first-round RT-PCR of the TCR CDR3. Via MiXCR, TCRdb re-called the multiplex PCR reads, giving one row per CDR3 protein. This table has 530,000 or so distinct CDR3 sequences, around 45% appearing once. This TCR was recovered from a woman aged 18-29 years with Graves' hyperthyroidism. Material: peripheral blood or thyroid tissue (not recorded which).

This CDR3 reads CASSFRQGGSSEAFF. The CDR3 nucleotides read TGTGCCAGCAGCTTCAGACAGGGAGGTTCGAGTGAAGCTTTCTTT. The chain combines TRBV13 with TRBJ1-1; 7 bases are a match to TRBD1. Trimming removed 3 bases from V and 7 bases from J; junction bases left unmatched: 11. This CDR3 is 15 amino acids long. In germline, CDR1 is PRHDT, CDR2 FYEKMQ (reference sequence).